A single sample is the source of the 12 T cell receptor beta chains below, sequenced in a study of blood T cells in healthy people across ages. A J-beta primer mix and a sample-barcoded 5' primer were used in a second PCR of about 7 to 12 cycles. TCRdb called the 5' RACE reads again in MiXCR, with one record for every CDR3 protein. In the table there are approximately 1,700,000 distinct CDR3 sequences, more than 35% of which are singletons. The sequencing sample was made of blood. Source of these receptors: a human donor in good health.

In this sample, this clonotype turned up a few times. The chain employs TRBV25-1 and TRBJ1-2; D is possibly TRBD1 (5 bases). Germline V CDR1 and CDR2: MGHDK, SYGVNS. The ends were cut back, 8 bases at V and 0 bases at J, with 25 bases in the middle. The CDR3 runs to 18 residues. This chain's CDR3 is CASSSSGTQDGTNYGYTF. The CDR3 nucleotides read TGTGCCAGCTCGTCTTCCGGGACCCAGGACGGTACTAACTATGGCTACACCTTC.

The gene calls are TRBV29-1 and TRBJ1-1, with D possibly being TRBD1 (6 bases). The CDR3 contains 14 residues. V lost 2 bases to trimming and J lost 1 base, with 11 bases between them. Germline CDR1 is SQVTM and CDR2 is ANQGSEA. CDR3 loop: CSVEITGSNTEAFF. The CDR3, as DNA: TGCAGCGTTGAAATTACAGGGTCGAACACTGAAGCTTTCTTT. Combining the CDR3 with reference TRBV29-1 and TRBJ1-1 gives the whole variable domain SAVISQKPSRDICQRGTSLTIQCQVDSQVTMMFWYRQQPGQSLTLIATANQGSEATYESGFVIDKFPISRPNLTFSTLTVSNMSPEDSSIYLCSVEITGSNTEAFFGQGTRLTVV.

This clonotype was seen only a few times. V usage is TRBV7-2 and J usage is TRBJ1-5; perhaps TRBD1 as D (6 bases). The CDR3 extends over 16 amino acids. Germline V CDR1 and CDR2: SGHTA, FQGNSA. V lost 1 base to trimming and J lost 5 bases, with 15 bases between them. The CDR3 sequence: CASSLVTGQGYQPQHF. DNA for the CDR3: TGTGCCAGCAGCTTAGTAACAGGGCAAGGGTATCAGCCCCAGCATTTT.

The chain combines TRBV20-1 with TRBJ2-5, with a weak D call TRBD2 (6 bases). V lost 5 bases to trimming and J lost 2 bases, with 15 bases between them. The CDR3 runs 14 residues. Germline values: CDR1 DFQATT, CDR2 SNEGSKA (reference sequence). The DNA for the CDR3 is TGCAGTGCTTTAGGACCCGGGGGACAAGAGACCCAGTACTTC. Protein product: CSALGPGGQETQYF.

This clonotype was seen many times. The genes are TRBV7-2 and TRBJ1-1; D unresolved. Germline V CDR1 and CDR2: SGHTA, FQGNSA. CDR3 length: 11 residues. With 8 bases removed from V and 6 bases from J, the gap between germline ends came to 10 bases. The DNA for the CDR3 is TGTGCCAGCGTCCGATTCGCTGAAGCTTTCTTT. Protein: CASVRFAEAFF.

The V gene is TRBV7-9, the J gene TRBJ1-2; the D gene is possibly TRBD1 (6 bases). The CDR3 has 12 amino acids. Germline V gene data show CDR1 as SEHNR and CDR2 as FQNEAQ (reference sequence). Between the trimmed V and J ends, which lost 6 bases and 8 bases, there was a span of 13 bases. This CDR3 is CASRYRDRGYTF. CDR3 bases: TGTGCCAGCAGGTACAGGGATCGGGGCTACACCTTC.

The V and J genes are TRBV4-3 and TRBJ1-2; tentatively, D is TRBD1 (5 bases). This CDR3 is built from 15 residues. Deletions cut 0 bases from V and 7 bases from J, with 15 bases between. CDR1 LGHNA and CDR2 YSLEER come from the germline V gene. The CDR3 spells CASSQEAGFARGYTF. The CDR3 nucleotides are TGCGCCAGCAGCCAAGAGGCAGGGTTCGCCCGTGGCTACACCTTC.

This clonotype has more than one count but fewer than ten. V usage is TRBV19 and J usage is TRBJ1-6; D uncertain. The CDR3 covers 13 residues. V lost 1 base, J lost 6 bases, and 4 bases lay in between. In germline, CDR1 is LNHDA, CDR2 SQIVND (reference sequence). As DNA, the CDR3 is TGTGCCAGTAGTATAGTCCTTAATTCACCCCTCCACTTT. Its translation is CASSIVLNSPLHF.

CDR3: CASRDRGVPQHF. The CDR3 DNA reads as TGTGCCAGCAGGGACCGGGGCGTGCCCCAGCATTTT. The V call is TRBV12-3 or TRBV12-4, the J call TRBJ1-5; D is possibly TRBD1 (5 bases). The CDR3 has 12 residues. Trimming stripped 6 bases from V and 9 bases from J, with 12 bases between.

Of note for this clonotype: One end of the junction does not line up with germline, which may come from a read error. CDR3: CASSLTGVHYGCTF. The DNA of the CDR3 is TGTGCCAGCAGTCTGACAGGGGTTCACTATGGCTGCACCTTC. This chain joins TRBV12-3 or TRBV12-4 and TRBJ1-2; the match to TRBD1 covers 8 bases. The CDR3 totals 14 residues.

About this clonotype itself: A read error may explain this, as a much larger clone is one base away. The chain couples TRBV12-3 or TRBV12-4 to TRBJ2-1; TRBD2 aligns across 11 bases. The V and J ends lost 5 bases and 9 bases, in that order; junction bases with no gene match: 6. The CDR3 covers 14 residues. Here the CDR3 reads CASSLSGGAAEQFF. CDR3 coding DNA: TGTGCCAGCAGTCTTAGCGGGGGGGCCGCTGAGCAGTTCTTC.

The chain joins TRBV29-1 to TRBJ1-2; D not certain. Germline V gene sequence: CDR1 SQVTM, CDR2 ANQGSEA. This CDR3 has 13 residues. Here the CDR3 DNA reads TGCGGCGCTGATAACCGGACCCCTGAGGGCTACACCTTC. The encoded protein is CGADNRTPEGYTF.